These T cell receptor beta chains were read from a single sample in a study of a mutant IDH1 vaccine in newly diagnosed glioma. Sequencing used immunoSEQ multiplex PCR; TCRdb keeps in-frame clones, though not all of them. Among tens of thousands of clones listed, 82% were seen once. No antigen has been assigned to these receptors. Sequences were derived from PBMCs, sampled from a glioma patient whose treatment included an IDH1 peptide vaccine. All receptors derive from a woman younger than 30 with glioma. Some clones in this sample may be carry-over from other donors' samples. Each CDR3 is given with its conserved first and last residue. Fields, in order: V gene, clone size, D gene, J gene, CDR3 protein, CDR3 DNA. The D gene is left open where the match is weak. For some rows the clone size is stated as once, few or many, or as a class when expanded; others skip it.

TRBV5-1,.,.,TRBJ1-1,CASSSQTMNTEAFF,TGCGCCAGCAGCTCTCAGACAATGAACACTGAAGCTTTCTTT
TRBV19,.,TRBD1,TRBJ1-1,CASSIHRDSEAFF,TGTGCCAGTAGTATCCACCGGGACAGTGAAGCTTTCTTT
TRBV5-1,.,.,TRBJ1-1,CASSLATANTEAFF,TGCGCCAGCAGCTTGGCGACAGCCAACACTGAAGCTTTCTTT
TRBV6-1,.,TRBD1,TRBJ2-3,CASSVTSGGLSTDTQYF,TGTGCCAGCAGTGTTACCTCAGGGGGCCTTAGCACAGATACGCAGTATTTT
TRBV27,.,.,TRBJ2-7,CASSLASAYEQYF,TGTGCCAGCAGTTTAGCTAGTGCCTACGAGCAGTACTTC
TRBV5-6,once,TRBD1,TRBJ1-5,CASSWGQNQPQHF,TGTGCCAGCAGTTGGGGACAGAATCAGCCCCAGCATTTT
TRBV7-2,.,.,TRBJ2-5,CASSLAQARGQETQYF,TGTGCCAGCAGCTTAGCGCAGGCTAGGGGCCAAGAGACCCAGTACTTC
TRBV5-6,.,TRBD2,TRBJ2-7,CASSGTGDLAGVWYEQYF,TGTGCCAGCAGCGGTACGGGAGACCTAGCGGGAGTTTGGTACGAGCAGTACTTC
TRBV30,.,TRBD2,TRBJ2-1,CAWSVKMTGGPHEQFF,TGTGCCTGGAGTGTAAAGATGACGGGAGGGCCCCATGAGCAGTTCTTC
TRBV27,.,.,TRBJ2-7,CASSLWMDFDEQYF,TGTGCCAGCAGTTTATGGATGGACTTCGACGAGCAGTACTTC
TRBV14,.,.,TRBJ2-3,CASSPTHTDTQYF,TGTGCCAGCAGCCCGACACATACAGATACGCAGTATTTT
TRBV10-3,.,TRBD2,TRBJ2-3,CAIRRTSGNTDTQYF,TGTGCCATCAGACGGACTAGCGGGAACACAGATACGCAGTATTTT
TRBV4-3,.,.,TRBJ1-5,CASSQDTDQPQHF,TGCGCCAGCAGCCAAGATACGGATCAGCCCCAGCATTTT
TRBV2,.,TRBD1,TRBJ1-6,CASSPEGAGSPLHF,TGTGCCAGCAGTCCTGAGGGGGCAGGTTCACCCCTCCACTTT
TRBV19,.,.,TRBJ2-7,CASSSLGTDYEQYF,TGTGCCAGTAGTAGCCTCGGGACTGACTACGAGCAGTACTTC
TRBV20-1,.,.,TRBJ1-1,CSAREARGAFF,TGCAGTGCTAGAGAGGCCAGGGGAGCTTTCTTT
TRBV6-5,few,.,TRBJ2-6,CASSYSESGANVLTF,TGTGCCAGCAGTTACTCAGAATCTGGGGCCAACGTCCTGACTTTC
TRBV5-1,.,.,TRBJ1-1,CASRAYTEAFF,TGCGCCAGTAGGGCCTACACTGAAGCTTTCTTT
TRBV29-1,.,TRBD2,TRBJ2-1,CSVGAGGYNEQFF,TGCAGCGTTGGAGCGGGAGGGTACAATGAGCAGTTCTTC
TRBV19,.,TRBD2,TRBJ2-7,CASSPSSGGGAYEQYF,TGTGCCAGTAGCCCGTCGTCGGGGGGGGGCGCATACGAGCAGTACTTC
TRBV7-6,.,TRBD2,TRBJ2-1,CASSLSGGVYNEQFF,TGTGCCAGCAGCCTTAGCGGGGGGGTGTACAATGAGCAGTTCTTC
TRBV6-4,once,TRBD1,TRBJ2-7,CASTYLFGTAAYEQYF,TGTGCCAGCACCTACCTTTTCGGGACAGCAGCCTACGAGCAGTACTTC
TRBV27,.,.,TRBJ2-7,CASSLGGTYEQYF,TGTGCCAGCAGTTTAGGAGGGACCTACGAGCAGTACTTC
TRBV19,few,.,TRBJ2-7,CASSLGNEQYF,TGTGCCAGTAGTCTGGGAAACGAGCAGTACTTC
TRBV9,.,.,TRBJ2-1,CASSVGQLLNNEQFF,TGTGCCAGCAGCGTGGGGCAGCTACTAAACAATGAGCAGTTCTTC
TRBV9,.,.,TRBJ1-5,CASSVGSSGYQPQHF,TGTGCCAGCAGCGTAGGCTCGAGTGGTTATCAGCCCCAGCATTTT
TRBV9,few,.,TRBJ2-2,CASSVGVALPGTGELFF,TGTGCCAGCAGCGTAGGGGTAGCGCTCCCAGGTACCGGGGAGCTGTTTTTT
TRBV10-3,.,.,TRBJ2-1,CAISDKRGIYNEQFF,TGTGCCATCAGTGATAAACGGGGGATATACAATGAGCAGTTCTTC
TRBV29-1,.,TRBD1,TRBJ1-2,CSSGQEGGYTF,TGCAGCTCAGGACAGGAGGGGGGCTACACCTTC
TRBV9,.,.,TRBJ2-7,CASSVTDTPSYEQYF,TGTGCCAGCAGCGTAACTGACACGCCTTCCTACGAGCAGTACTTC
TRBV30,.,TRBD1,TRBJ1-3,CAWSSWGQARSGNTIYF,TGTGCCTGGAGTTCCTGGGGACAGGCGCGCTCTGGAAACACCATATATTTT
TRBV9,.,.,TRBJ2-7,CASSVAGGEGGQYF,TGTGCCAGCAGCGTAGCGGGGGGTGAAGGGGGGCAGTACTTC
TRBV20-1,.,.,TRBJ1-2,CSAVTPYGYTF,TGCAGTGCCGTTACACCGTATGGCTACACCTTC
TRBV7-2,few,.,TRBJ2-7,CASSRTSSYEQYF,TGTGCCAGCAGCCGAACGTCCTCCTACGAGCAGTACTTC
TRBV7-8,few,.,TRBJ2-7,CASSSLTNSYEQYF,TGTGCCAGCAGCTCCCTGACAAACTCCTACGAGCAGTACTTC